The 15 T cell receptor beta chains below all came from one sample that was sequenced in a study of cytomegalovirus exposure and HLA in healthy donors. It was with 60 Vbeta and 13 Jbeta primers that the PCR ran. Here immunoSEQ multiplex PCR was the method, and the copy in TCRdb shows in-frame clones only, minus some. The sample has 100,000 or so clones, about 13% seen once. The sequencing sample was made of PBMCs. The receptors shown here come from a man aged 40-50 years in good health and CMV-seropositive.

Only a few counts were recorded for this clone. The gene calls are TRBV18 and TRBJ2-7, with 9 bases fitting TRBD2. The CDR3 loop spans 17 amino acids. V was pared by 0 bases and J by 5 bases, with 11 bases of the junction left unmatched. The germline V gene has CDR1 KGHSH and CDR2 LQKENI. CDR3 sequence: CASSPPWSSGSSHEQYF. The CDR3 DNA reads TGTGCCAGCTCACCACCGTGGAGTAGCGGGAGCTCGCACGAGCAGTACTTC.

This chain joins TRBV18 and TRBJ2-1; D is ambiguous. This CDR3 has 15 residues. Deletions cut 5 bases from V and 4 bases from J, with 15 bases between. The germline CDR1 and CDR2 sequences are KGHSH and LQKENI. Written as DNA, the CDR3 is TGTGCCAGCTCAAATAATTGGGCAGATTACAATGAGCAGTTCTTC. Its protein product is CASSNNWADYNEQFF.

This clone was found a few times. This chain uses TRBV10-3 with TRBJ2-1; 9 nucleotides align to TRBD2. V shed 6 bases and J 10 bases; nucleotides not matched to a gene: 1. This CDR3 has 11 amino acids. The germline gives CDR1 ENHRY, CDR2 SYGVKD. In nucleotides, the CDR3 is TGTGCCATCAGCGGACTAGCGGAGCAGTTCTTC. Translation gives CAISGLAEQFF.

This clone was recorded a few times. This chain uses TRBV7-7 with TRBJ2-1; D may be TRBD2 (6 bases). The V and J ends lost 2 bases and 8 bases respectively, with 22 bases between them. Germline values: CDR1 SSHAT, CDR2 FNYEAQ (reference sequence). The CDR3 is 17 amino acids. This CDR3 reads CASSLSARGLRSDEQFF. Written as DNA, the CDR3 is TGTGCCAGCAGCTTATCAGCAAGGGGACTTCGAAGCGATGAGCAGTTCTTC.

The sample holds a few counts of this clone. V gene TRBV15 combines with J gene TRBJ2-2; no reliable D call. Germline V gene lookup returns CDR1 LNHNV and CDR2 YYDKDF (reference sequence). The CDR3 extends over 13 amino acids. V was shortened by 7 bases and J by 2 bases, with 8 bases between the two germline ends. The DNA for the CDR3 is TGTGCCACCACCGTACTCAACACCGGGGAGCTGTTTTTT. This encodes CATTVLNTGELFF. Supplemented by reference TRBV15 and TRBJ2-2, the full variable domain reads DAMVIQNPRYQVTQFGKPVTLSCSQTLNHNVMYWYQQKSSQAPKLLFHYYDKDFNNEADTPDNFQSRRPNTSFCFLDIRSPGLGDTAMYLCATTVLNTGELFFGEGSRLTVL.

This clone was counted between two and nine times. The rearrangement joins TRBV29-1 to TRBJ2-7; 7 bases map to TRBD1. Germline V gene lookup returns CDR1 SQVTM and CDR2 ANQGSEA. The CDR3 is made up of 11 amino acids. Germline trimming cut 7 bases from V and 6 bases from J; bases unmatched to any gene: 6. CDR3 DNA sequence: TGCAGCGCAGACAGGGCGGGCGAGCAGTACTTC. Translating it yields CSADRAGEQYF.

The chain is built from TRBV28 and TRBJ1-1, with TRBD1 as a possible D gene (6 bases). This CDR3 has 14 residues. Per germline, CDR1 MDHEN and CDR2 SYDVKM. Trimming stripped 3 bases from V and 4 bases from J, with 12 bases between. The CDR3 spells CASSLPWTATEAFF. CDR3 DNA sequence: TGTGCCAGCAGTTTGCCCTGGACAGCCACTGAAGCTTTCTTT.

In this sample, this clone turned up a few times. This sequence joins TRBV10-1 and TRBJ2-2; 8 nucleotides align to TRBD1. The CDR3 consists of 15 residues. Trimming took 2 bases from V and 2 from J; bases not matched to a gene: 1. CDR1 WNHNN and CDR2 SYGVQD come from the germline V gene (reference sequence). The CDR3 loop is CASSEDRGNTGELFF. DNA of the CDR3: TGCGCCAGCAGTGAGGACAGGGGTAACACCGGGGAGCTGTTTTTT.

On this clone: The same CDR3 is also encoded by other DNA sequences in this sample. The genes are TRBV5-1 and TRBJ2-7, with 11 bases fitting TRBD2. This CDR3 contains 14 residues. Germline values: CDR1 SGHRS, CDR2 YFSETQ. The junction had 2 bases not matched to a gene; V was cut back by 4 bases and J by 2 bases. The DNA of the CDR3 is TGCGCCAGCAGCGTGACTAGCGGGACCTACGAGCAGTACTTC. Protein product: CASSVTSGTYEQYF.

The rearrangement links TRBV29-1 to TRBJ2-1; TRBD2 matches at 11 bases. This CDR3 region has 14 residues. V lost 6 bases to trimming and J lost 3 bases; unmatched junction nucleotides: 4. Germline CDR1 reads SQVTM; CDR2 reads ANQGSEA. CDR3 in DNA: TGCAGCGTCAAACTAGCGGGAGTCTACAATGAGCAGTTCTTC. Encoded protein: CSVKLAGVYNEQFF.

This sequence joins TRBV11-2 and TRBJ1-5, with 7 bases identical to TRBD1. This CDR3 comprises 14 residues. The trim removed 5 bases at V and 7 bases at J, leaving 8 bases unmatched. Germline V CDR1 and CDR2: SGHAT, FQNNGV. CDR3 sequence reads: CASSADRVAQPQHF. CDR3 coding DNA: TGTGCCAGCAGCGCAGACAGGGTCGCCCAGCCCCAGCATTTT.

The gene calls are TRBV6-6 and TRBJ2-6; 8 bases match TRBD1. The germline gives CDR1 MNHNY, CDR2 SVGAGI (reference sequence). CDR3 length: 16 residues. The V segment lost 6 bases and the J segment 0 bases; nucleotides outside the gene matches: 4. The CDR3 DNA follows: TGTGCCAGCAGCTCAGGGGGCTACTCTGGGGCCAACGTCCTGACTTTC. Its translation is CASSSGGYSGANVLTF.

V and J are TRBV29-1 and TRBJ2-2, with TRBD1 matching over 7 bases. The CDR3 runs to 13 residues. CDR1 SQVTM and CDR2 ANQGSEA come from the germline V gene. Trimming took 5 bases from V and 7 from J; bases not matched to a gene: 7. The CDR3 sequence: CSVSDRVDGELFF. DNA of the CDR3: TGCAGCGTTTCCGACAGGGTAGACGGGGAGCTGTTTTTT.

This chain links TRBV14 with TRBJ2-3, with 7 bases identical to TRBD1. CDR1 SGHDN and CDR2 FVKESK come from the germline V gene. V dropped 1 base and J dropped 4; count of bases not matched to a gene: 5. CDR3 length: 15 residues. CDR3 loop: CASSQGTGAADTQYF. CDR3 sequence (DNA): TGTGCCAGCAGCCAAGGCACAGGGGCCGCAGATACGCAGTATTTT.

The rearrangement joins TRBV19 to TRBJ2-1; D gene unclear. CDR1 LNHDA and CDR2 SQIVND come from the germline V gene (reference sequence). The CDR3 contains 13 residues. V gave up 5 bases and J gave up 6 bases, with 11 bases separating them. CDR3 region: CASSSRPGNEQFF. In DNA, the CDR3 is TGTGCCAGTAGTTCCCGTCCGGGCAATGAGCAGTTCTTC. The full variable domain, with the rest looked up from reference TRBV19 and TRBJ2-1, is DGGITQSPKYLFRKEGQNVTLSCEQNLNHDAMYWYRQDPGQGLRLIYYSQIVNDFQKGDIAEGYSVSREKKESFPLTVTSAQKNPTAFYLCASSSRPGNEQFFGPGTRLTVL.